This note documents a single T cell receptor (beta chain) sequence. Its cognate antigen is unknown. TCRdb's copy holds only in-frame clones and misses some; the assay was immunoSEQ multiplex PCR. The table has 58,000 or so clones, about 70% seen once; the top ten hold around 2.7%. This sample was taken from a study of memory CD4+ T cells and cytomegalovirus serostatus. About the research overall: This sample comes from healthy Belgian adults, fewer than ten CMV seropositive, roughly 22 seronegative. Overall study findings and caveats: CD4+ memory repertoires contained about 40% of the 164 reported CMV TCRbeta sequences. Median bootstrapped AUC for CMV status was just under 0.97 originally, approximately 0.91 US-trained.

The CDR3 has 17 amino acids. V lost 8 bases, J lost 0 bases, and 22 bases lay in between. Germline assignment: CDR1 MNHNS and CDR2 SASEGT. The sort gate was single viable CD3+CD4+CD8-CD45RO+ cells for memory CD4+ T cells. Donors' CMV status reflects serum IgG against pp150, pp28, p38, p52. The genes are TRBV6-1 and TRBJ1-2; perhaps TRBD1 as D (5 bases). Sequences were obtained from memory CD4+ T cells from blood. This clonotype originated in an adult in good health and CMV-seropositive. The CDR3 DNA sequence: TGTGCCAGCCGTGGGGGGATAAGTCGCCGAGCTAACTATGGCTACACCTTC. Translation gives CASRGGISRRANYGYTF.